Shown below are 15 T cell receptor beta chains from a single sample sequenced in a study of identical twins. TCRdb itself ran the 5' RACE reads through MiXCR, one entry per CDR3 protein. The sample shows approximately 190,000 distinct CDR3 sequences, roughly 15% of them seen only once. Separately, the same data were catalogued under a study of T cells expressing NK-cell markers.

Specimen: CD8+ T cells sorted from blood. The source of these receptors is a woman aged 18-30 years in good health.

The V call is TRBV6-5, the J call TRBJ1-1; no reliable D call. CDR3 length equals 13 residues. The V gene lost 4 bases and the J gene lost 2 bases, with 8 bases spanning the gap. Germline CDR1 is MNHEY and CDR2 is SVGAGI. The CDR3 sequence: CASSFLDNTEAFF. CDR3 DNA sequence: TGTGCCAGCAGTTTCCTGGATAACACTGAAGCTTTCTTT.

With respect to this clonotype: A clone one base away is much larger, so this may be a read error. The chain combines TRBV27 with TRBJ2-6; D not certain. V was clipped by 6 bases and J by 0 bases, with 3 bases between them. The CDR3 length is 13 residues. The germline gives CDR1 MNHEY, CDR2 SMNVEV (reference sequence). CDR3 sequence (DNA): TGTGCCAGCAGCCGCTCTGGGGCCAACGTCCTGACTTTC. This encodes CASSRSGANVLTF.

This clonotype was counted between two and nine times. This chain connects TRBV7-9 to TRBJ2-6; D gene uncertain. Trimming removed 5 bases from V and 0 bases from J, with 11 bases in between. CDR1 is SEHNR, CDR2 FQNEAQ, per germline (reference sequence). The length of the CDR3 is 16 residues. DNA for the CDR3: TGTGCCAGCAGCCAGCAAGCCAGCTCTGGGGCCAACGTCCTGACTTTC. Its translation: CASSQQASSGANVLTF.

This rearrangement joins TRBV27 to TRBJ2-5; 7 positions match TRBD1. CDR1 and CDR2 from the germline V gene are MNHEY and SMNVEV (reference sequence). CDR3 size: 15 residues. With V trimmed by 6 bases and J by 2 bases, 9 bases remained unmatched. CDR3 DNA: TGTGCCAGCAGGAACCTACTCAGGGGGCAAGAGACCCAGTACTTC. Protein sequence: CASRNLLRGQETQYF.

The J gene is TRBJ2-7, the V gene TRBV13; 14 bases map to TRBD2. V dropped 1 base and J dropped 7; count of bases not matched to a gene: 6. The CDR3 has 16 amino acids. Germline V lookup: CDR1 PRHDT, CDR2 FYEKMQ (reference sequence). CDR3 nucleotide sequence: TGTGCCAGCAGCTTAGCGGGACTAGCGGGAGAGGGTGAGCAGTACTTC. Residues: CASSLAGLAGEGEQYF.

The chain couples TRBV7-9 to TRBJ2-1; D uncertain. This CDR3 has 14 amino acids. Germline CDR1 is SEHNR and CDR2 is FQNEAQ (reference sequence). The ends were cut back, 1 base at V and 6 bases at J, with 10 bases in the middle. The CDR3 DNA reads TGTGCCAGCAGCTTAGTTGGAGTAGGCAATGAGCAGTTCTTC. Translation gives CASSLVGVGNEQFF.

In the case of this clonotype: One base away lies a much larger clone, so this may be a sequencing read error. This chain uses TRBV5-6 with TRBJ1-2; unclear D gene. Germline CDR1 and CDR2: SGHDT and YYEEEE. The V gene lost 0 bases and the J gene lost 4 bases, with 4 bases spanning the gap. This CDR3 region has 12 residues. The CDR3 region has the DNA TGTGCCAGCAGCTTGGACCGCTATGGCTACACCTTC. This gives the protein CASSLDRYGYTF. Variable domain in full (rest from reference TRBV5-6 and TRBJ1-2): DAGVTQSPTHLIKTRGQQVTLRCSPKSGHDTVSWYQQALGQGPQFIFQYYEEEERQRGNFPDRFSGHQFPNYSSELNVNALLLGDSALYLCASSLDRYGYTFGSGTRLTVV.

Only a few counts were recorded for this clonotype. This chain joins TRBV10-2 and TRBJ2-7; the match to TRBD1 covers 10 bases. Germline CDR1 and CDR2: WSHSY and SAAADI. Trimming took 10 bases from V and 7 from J; bases not matched to a gene: 10. The CDR3 contains 13 residues. The CDR3: CAIKTGGLGEQYF. The CDR3 region has the DNA TGCGCCATTAAGACAGGGGGCCTAGGGGAGCAGTACTTC.

CDR3: CASSLVELSLPNVEQFF. The CDR3 region has the DNA TGTGCCAGCAGCTTAGTCGAACTAAGTCTCCCGAACGTTGAGCAGTTCTTC. The V gene is TRBV7-8, the J gene TRBJ2-1; D gene unclear. CDR1 SGHVS and CDR2 FQNEAQ come from the germline V gene. V was pared by 1 base and J by 9 bases, with 22 bases between. The CDR3 extends over 17 amino acids.

This clonotype showed up just a few times. V and J are TRBV7-9 and TRBJ2-5; a possible D gene is TRBD1 (5 bases). Per the germline V gene, CDR1 is SEHNR and CDR2 is FQNEAQ (reference sequence). Trimming removed 2 bases at V and 5 bases at J, with 21 bases between. This CDR3 is 17 amino acids long. The CDR3, as DNA: TGTGCCAGCAGCTTAAAGTTTAGGGTGTATGCAGGGGAGACCCAGTACTTC. It translates to CASSLKFRVYAGETQYF.

CDR3 in DNA: TGCAGTGCTAGGTCGGCGAACACCGGGGAGCTGTTTTTT. Protein product: CSARSANTGELFF. This rearrangement joins TRBV20-1 to TRBJ2-2, with no clear D. In germline, CDR1 is DFQATT, CDR2 SNEGSKA (reference sequence). V was cut by 3 bases and J by 0 bases, with 5 bases left in between. The CDR3 contains 13 residues.

The chain employs TRBV4-3 and TRBJ2-1; 11 bases are shared with TRBD2. The length of the CDR3 is 16 residues. Germline trimming cut 0 bases from V and 5 bases from J; bases unmatched to any gene: 3. Germline V gene data show CDR1 as LGHNA and CDR2 as YSLEER. CDR3 in DNA: TGCGCCAGCAGCCAAGAAGTAGCGGGAGGGCACAATGAGCAGTTCTTC. This translates into CASSQEVAGGHNEQFF.

The chain employs TRBV2 and TRBJ2-5; a possible D gene is TRBD1 (6 bases). V was clipped by 8 bases and J by 3 bases, with 13 bases between them. The CDR3 length is 13 residues. The germline gives CDR1 SNHLY, CDR2 FYNNEI. The CDR3 spells CASLGGRKETQYF. The CDR3 coding sequence is TGTGCCAGCCTTGGGGGCAGAAAAGAGACCCAGTACTTC.

This clonotype was seen at least ten times. This chain uses TRBV12-3 or TRBV12-4 with TRBJ2-2; D unclear. V lost 3 bases and J lost 6, with 2 bases in between. The CDR3 is made up of 11 amino acids. The CDR3 here is CASSLSGELFF. CDR3 nucleotide sequence: TGTGCCAGCAGTTTGTCCGGGGAGCTGTTTTTT.

The chain joins TRBV4-1 to TRBJ2-7; 7 bases map to TRBD2. Germline assignment: CDR1 MGHRA and CDR2 YSYEKL. Trimming removed 1 base from V and 2 bases from J; junction bases left unmatched: 8. The CDR3 runs 16 residues. The CDR3 protein is CASSQVTGTTTYEQYF. The DNA of the CDR3 is TGCGCCAGCAGCCAAGTCACCGGGACTACCACCTACGAGCAGTACTTC.